Each of the 26 T cell receptor beta chains below was sequenced from the same sample in a study of CD4 T cells in relation to SARS-CoV-2 and coronaviruses. Unexposed donor CD4+ T cells date from 2011-2018, before the COVID-19 pandemic. After approximately ten days of culture, CD4+ T cells were isolated. These receptors lack a known antigen. TCRdb's table, derived via immunoSEQ multiplex PCR, lists solely in-frame clones and lacks some. The data contain tens of thousands of clones, roughly 82% of them singletons. Sequencing used CD4+ T cells from PBMCs, cultured in vitro. Source of these receptors: a human donor in good health.

This clone was recorded once. The V call is TRBV28, the J call TRBJ2-7, with D uncertain. In germline, CDR1 is MDHEN, CDR2 SYDVKM. The CDR3 extends over 14 amino acids. V was pared by 2 bases and J by 1 base, with 9 bases between. CDR3 sequence (DNA): TGTGCCAGCAGTTTAGGTAGTCCGTCCTACGAGCAGTACTTC. Residues: CASSLGSPSYEQYF.

The gene calls are TRBV4-3 and TRBJ1-4; no reliable D call. Germline lookup yields CDR1 LGHNA and CDR2 YSLEER. Between the trimmed V and J ends, which lost 1 base and 7 bases, there was a span of 10 bases. This CDR3 region has 14 residues. This chain's CDR3 is CASSQGRYGEKLFF. The CDR3 DNA sequence: TGCGCCAGCAGCCAAGGGAGGTACGGTGAAAAACTGTTTTTT.

The chain couples TRBV7-2 to TRBJ2-5; no reliable D call. Trimming shortened V by 3 bases and J by 4 bases, and 9 bases separated the two germline ends. The CDR3 is 13 residues long. Germline V gene sequence: CDR1 SGHTA, CDR2 FQGNSA. CDR3 in amino acids: CASSFSSRETQYF. The CDR3 bases are TGTGCCAGCAGCTTCTCCAGCCGAGAGACCCAGTACTTC.

The rearrangement joins TRBV28 to TRBJ2-5; no reliable D call. The V gene's germline CDR1 is MDHEN and CDR2 SYDVKM. CDR3 size: 12 residues. Trimming stripped 6 bases from V and 4 bases from J, with 9 bases between. The DNA of the CDR3 is TGTGCCAGCAGCAGTTTCCTAGAGACCCAGTACTTC. It specifies CASSSFLETQYF.

The rearrangement uses TRBV19 and TRBJ1-5; 7 positions agree with TRBD1. The germline CDR1 and CDR2 sequences are LNHDA and SQIVND (reference sequence). The CDR3 is 20 amino acids. With V trimmed by 5 bases and J by 2 bases, 21 bases remained unmatched. The CDR3 sequence is CASSPTGEAFPWWGNQPQHF. The CDR3 DNA reads TGTGCCAGTAGTCCAACAGGGGAGGCCTTCCCTTGGTGGGGCAATCAGCCCCAGCATTTT. Full variable domain (remainder filled in from reference TRBV19 and TRBJ1-5): DGGITQSPKYLFRKEGQNVTLSCEQNLNHDAMYWYRQDPGQGLRLIYYSQIVNDFQKGDIAEGYSVSREKKESFPLTVTSAQKNPTAFYLCASSPTGEAFPWWGNQPQHFGDGTRLSIL.

This clone was observed a few times. The V gene is TRBV25-1, the J gene TRBJ2-3, with D possibly being TRBD1 (5 bases). The CDR3 has 12 residues. V shed 6 bases and J shed 8 bases, with 12 bases lying between them. Germline V CDR1 and CDR2: MGHDK, SYGVNS. The CDR3 reads CASSPQGRTQYF. CDR3 DNA: TGTGCCAGCAGCCCCCAGGGTCGTACGCAGTATTTT.

The count of this clone is one. V usage is TRBV3-1 (or the pseudogene TRBV3-2) and J usage is TRBJ2-1, with D perhaps TRBD2 (5 bases). The CDR3 covers 13 residues. V lost 4 bases to trimming and J lost 2 bases, with 6 bases between them. The V gene's germline CDR1 is LGHDT and CDR2 YNNKEL (reference sequence). The CDR3 nucleotides read TGTGCCAGCAGCCCCGGGGCCTACAATGAGCAGTTCTTC. Its translation: CASSPGAYNEQFF.

The rearrangement uses TRBV4-3 and TRBJ2-1; D may match TRBD1 or TRBD2 (5 bases each). Germline values: CDR1 LGHNA, CDR2 YSLEER. This CDR3 contains 17 residues. V was cut by 0 bases and J by 4 bases, with 16 bases left in between. The CDR3 protein is CASSQDSLSGPYNEQFF. The CDR3 nucleotides read TGCGCCAGCAGCCAAGATTCTTTGTCGGGACCTTACAATGAGCAGTTCTTC.

This clone was found once. The V gene is TRBV21-1, the J gene TRBJ2-3. TRBV21-1 is shown as a pseudogene. This CDR3 region has 18 residues. This CDR3 reads CASSPPRQQSCSTDTQYF. The CDR3 DNA reads TGTGCCAGCAGCCCCCCCCGCCAGCAGTCGTGTAGCACAGATACGCAGTATTTT.

The chain joins TRBV2 to TRBJ1-2; D is unresolved. The CDR3 is 15 residues long. Germline-derived CDR1 and CDR2 are SNHLY and FYNNEI. Trimming shortened V by 0 bases and J by 8 bases, and 16 bases separated the two germline ends. CDR3: CASSEALSQPTGYTF. The CDR3 nucleotides are TGTGCCAGCAGTGAAGCGTTGTCCCAGCCTACGGGCTACACCTTC.

The chain joins TRBV10-1 to TRBJ2-3, with a possible D match to TRBD2 (5 bases). The CDR3 length is 17 residues. Germline V lookup: CDR1 WNHNN, CDR2 SYGVQD (reference sequence). Trimming removed 3 bases at V and 4 bases at J, with 20 bases between. The CDR3 region is CASSENRLLMRADTQYF. The CDR3 coding sequence is TGCGCCAGCAGTGAAAATCGGCTCCTAATGAGGGCAGATACGCAGTATTTT.

In this sample, this clone turned up once. The chain uses TRBV29-1 and TRBJ1-1, with TRBD1 as a possible D gene (6 bases). The CDR3 is made up of 13 amino acids. The germline V and J ends were trimmed by 6 bases and 4 bases, with 15 bases remaining between them. The germline V gene has CDR1 SQVTM and CDR2 ANQGSEA. CDR3 loop: CSVKGGGSTEAFF. CDR3 nucleotide sequence: TGCAGCGTCAAGGGGGGGGGCTCCACTGAAGCTTTCTTT. The full variable domain, with the rest looked up from reference TRBV29-1 and TRBJ1-1, is SAVISQKPSRDICQRGTSLTIQCQVDSQVTMMFWYRQQPGQSLTLIATANQGSEATYESGFVIDKFPISRPNLTFSTLTVSNMSPEDSSIYLCSVKGGGSTEAFFGQGTRLTVV.

CDR3 in DNA: TGTGCCAGCAGCACCTCAGGACGGGGCCAAGAGACCCAGTACTTC. This translates into CASSTSGRGQETQYF. The V call is TRBV9, the J call TRBJ2-5; D possibly corresponds to TRBD2 (5 bases). The ends were cut back, 4 bases at V and 1 base at J, with 14 bases in the middle. Germline assignment: CDR1 SGDLS and CDR2 YYNGEE. This CDR3 has 15 amino acids.

The CDR3 here is CASSLAPFANTGELFF. CDR3 sequence (DNA): TGCGCCAGCAGTCTTGCGCCGTTCGCGAACACCGGGGAGCTGTTTTTT. The chain carries TRBV5-1 and TRBJ2-2; D call uncertain. The CDR3 contains 16 residues. The V and J ends lost 5 bases and 0 bases respectively, with 14 bases between them. Germline CDR1 is SGHRS and CDR2 is YFSETQ.

The V gene is TRBV19, the J gene TRBJ2-5; the match to TRBD1 covers 10 bases. The V gene end was trimmed by 4 bases and the J gene end by 0 bases; junction bases not matched to a gene: 5. Germline loops: CDR1 LNHDA, CDR2 SQIVND (reference sequence). The CDR3 has 16 amino acids. CDR3 bases: TGTGCCAGTAGTAGGACAGGGGGGTCTTACCAAGAGACCCAGTACTTC. Translation gives CASSRTGGSYQETQYF.

The rearrangement links TRBV19 to TRBJ2-3, with D possibly TRBD2 on 5 matching bases. The CDR3 has 12 amino acids. Per the germline V gene, CDR1 is LNHDA and CDR2 is SQIVND (reference sequence). Trimming pared 6 bases from V and 6 bases from J, leaving 10 bases between. The CDR3 loop is CASSLAADTQYF. CDR3 bases: TGTGCCAGTAGCCTAGCTGCCGATACGCAGTATTTT.

V usage is TRBV12-5 and J usage is TRBJ2-1; tentative D call: TRBD2 (5 bases). The CDR3 length is 13 residues. Germline CDR1 is LGHNT and CDR2 is FRNRAP. Trimming shortened V by 0 bases and J by 7 bases, and 7 bases separated the two germline ends. CDR3: CASGLVRGNEQFF. CDR3 sequence (DNA): TGTGCTAGTGGTTTGGTACGGGGTAATGAGCAGTTCTTC.

This clone was seen a handful of times. V gene TRBV7-9 combines with J gene TRBJ1-2, with D possibly being TRBD1 (5 bases). The CDR3 runs 16 residues. Germline CDR1 is SEHNR and CDR2 is FQNEAQ (reference sequence). V was shortened by 1 base and J by 2 bases, with 14 bases between the two germline ends. CDR3 coding DNA: TGTGCCAGCAGCTTAGACCGGGACCGAAAGAACTATGGCTACACCTTC. It yields the protein CASSLDRDRKNYGYTF.

A single count supports this clone. This sequence joins TRBV30 and TRBJ2-2; D is perhaps TRBD1 (5 bases). Germline-derived CDR1 and CDR2 are GTSNPN and SVGIG (reference sequence). V lost 0 bases, J lost 7 bases, and 12 bases lay in between. The CDR3 consists of 14 residues. As DNA, the CDR3 is TGTGCCTGGAGTGTCGGGCGGACAAGCGGGGAGCTGTTTTTT. This sequence encodes CAWSVGRTSGELFF.

The chain employs TRBV5-6 and TRBJ2-3; a weak D match, TRBD2 (5 bases). The CDR3 loop spans 13 amino acids. V was pared by 0 bases and J by 4 bases, with 6 bases between. Germline V lookup: CDR1 SGHDT, CDR2 YYEEEE. CDR3 bases: TGTGCCAGCAGCTTGGAGAGGGCAGATACGCAGTATTTT. Amino acids: CASSLERADTQYF. Supplemented by reference TRBV5-6 and TRBJ2-3, the full variable domain reads DAGVTQSPTHLIKTRGQQVTLRCSPKSGHDTVSWYQQALGQGPQFIFQYYEEEERQRGNFPDRFSGHQFPNYSSELNVNALLLGDSALYLCASSLERADTQYFGPGTRLTVL.

V gene TRBV13 combines with J gene TRBJ1-1; no definite D call. CDR1 and CDR2 (germline): PRHDT, FYEKMQ (reference sequence). The CDR3 is made up of 12 amino acids. The germline V and J ends were trimmed by 3 bases and 2 bases, with 4 bases remaining between them. CDR3 DNA sequence: TGTGCCAGCAGCTTCCTTAACACTGAAGCTTTCTTT. Protein: CASSFLNTEAFF.

V gene TRBV6-5 combines with J gene TRBJ2-2; 10 bases match TRBD1. The V and J ends lost 0 bases and 4 bases, in that order; junction bases with no gene match: 2. Germline V gene data show CDR1 as MNHEY and CDR2 as SVGAGI. There are 16 residues in the CDR3. In nucleotides, the CDR3 is TGTGCCAGCAGTTACTCCGGGACAGGGGTCACCGGGGAGCTGTTTTTT. Encoded protein: CASSYSGTGVTGELFF.

This clone is a singleton in its sample. The CDR3, as DNA: TGTGCCTGGGAGCGGGAAAACACCATATATTTT. Translating gives CAWERENTIYF. The chain couples TRBV30 to TRBJ1-3, with no clear D. CDR3 length: 11 residues. The V end lost 5 bases, the J end lost 6 bases, and 8 bases lay between the germline ends. Per the germline V gene, CDR1 is GTSNPN and CDR2 is SVGIG (reference sequence).

The chain uses TRBV4-3 and TRBJ1-3; TRBD1 might be the D (5 bases). Looked up from germline, CDR1 is LGHNA and CDR2 is YSLEER. V gave up 1 base and J gave up 2 bases, with 12 bases separating them. The CDR3 is 16 amino acids. The CDR3 sequence: CASSQAFREAGNTIYF. The CDR3 nucleotides are TGCGCCAGCAGCCAAGCGTTCAGGGAAGCTGGAAACACCATATATTTT.

The DNA of the CDR3 is TGTGCCAGCAGTTACTCCAGATATAGCAATCAGCCCCAGCATTTT. Translation gives CASSYSRYSNQPQHF. This chain uses TRBV6-2 or TRBV6-3 with TRBJ1-5; D not resolved. This CDR3 comprises 15 residues. Germline CDR1 MNHEY, CDR2 SVGEGT. With 0 bases removed from V and 0 bases from J, the gap between germline ends came to 6 bases.

The chain joins TRBV9 to TRBJ2-1; 10 nucleotides align to TRBD2. J was trimmed by 3 bases and V by 3 bases; bases with no gene match: 6. CDR1 SGDLS and CDR2 YYNGEE come from the germline V gene. The CDR3 runs 16 residues. The CDR3 protein is CASSASSGRVYNEQFF. The CDR3 bases are TGTGCCAGCAGCGCCTCAAGCGGGAGGGTCTACAATGAGCAGTTCTTC.